Listed here is a single T cell receptor (beta chain). Its antigen is not known. This sample was taken from a study of cytomegalovirus exposure and HLA in healthy donors. Study context: Both the approximately 120 validation repertoires and the 666 first-cohort repertoires used the same platform, as reported by a later analysis.

Using immunoSEQ multiplex PCR, the repertoire was profiled, and TCRdb retains in-frame clones only, with some absent. The data show about 250,000 clones, about 90% seen once. General study results and limits: In vitro checks showed that a few CMV-associated chains really do target CMV antigens. The study found most TCR sequences rare, yet found some public TCRs in many donors. Reported performance of the classifier showed diagnosis of cytomegalovirus status with high specificity and sensitivity.

The TCR sequence derives from a man aged 18-30 years in good health and CMV-seropositive. Sequenced: PBMCs.

CDR3 nucleotides: TGCGCCAGCAGCCAAAGACTAGCGGGAGGGCCTGGTGCCAAAAACATTCAGTACTTC. This sequence encodes CASSQRLAGGPGAKNIQYF. The rearrangement joins TRBV4-1 to TRBJ2-4, with TRBD2 identical over 14 bases. CDR1 is MGHRA and CDR2 is YSYEKL in the germline V gene. The length of the CDR3 is 19 residues. Unmatched junction bases numbered 7, after V lost 2 bases and J lost 1 base.